These 20 T cell receptor beta chains came from one sample sequenced in a study of graft-versus-host responses after intestinal transplantation listed by TCRdb under 2021. The antigens of these receptors remain unknown. The time point label here, explained by the study, means: cells obtained before transplantation from donor or recipient. Libraries were prepared through the immunoSEQ multiplex PCR assay. In TCRdb, the immuneACCESS table is reduced to in-frame sequences with V and J assigned. These tables do not hold every clone; where another copy was compared, an unresolved V gene accounts for under half, and the others remain unexplained. The sample profile shows around 110,000 clones; roughly nine tenths of them were found once. The ten largest clones add up to approximately 0.25% of the sample. This sample comprised unstimulated CD4+ T cells sorted from spleen or lymph node cells, obtained before transplant. The receptors come from a human donor who was the organ donor for an intestinal transplant.

The chain couples TRBV30 to TRBJ1-3; D uncertain. There are 14 residues in the CDR3. Germline loops: CDR1 GTSNPN, CDR2 SVGIG (reference sequence). The V end lost 4 bases, the J end lost 2 bases, and 12 bases lay between the germline ends. CDR3 residues: CAWTQEVTGNTIYF. Here the CDR3 DNA reads TGTGCCTGGACCCAGGAGGTTACTGGAAACACCATATATTTT.

The chain is built from TRBV7-9 and TRBJ2-7, with 11 bases fitting TRBD2. The trim removed 5 bases at V and 2 bases at J, leaving 2 bases unmatched. This CDR3 has 14 residues. In germline, CDR1 is SEHNR, CDR2 FQNEAQ (reference sequence). The CDR3 nucleotides read TGTGCCAGCAGCCTACTAGCGGGAGCCTACGAGCAGTACTTC. Its protein is CASSLLAGAYEQYF.

As to this clone: Other DNA sequences within the sample encode an identical CDR3. The chain combines TRBV6-1 with TRBJ2-5, with TRBD1 matching over 10 bases. J was trimmed by 4 bases and V by 8 bases; bases with no gene match: 1. The CDR3 sequence is 12 residues long. Germline assignment: CDR1 MNHNS and CDR2 SASEGT. The CDR3 region is CASGDRGETQYF. DNA of the CDR3: TGTGCCAGCGGGGACAGGGGAGAGACCCAGTACTTC.

V and J are TRBV7-9 and TRBJ2-2; 7 bases are a match to TRBD1. Germline-derived CDR1 and CDR2 are SEHNR and FQNEAQ (reference sequence). The CDR3 is 14 amino acids. After removal of 5 bases from V and 1 base from J, the junction contained 1 base not matched to a gene. The CDR3 spells CASSDRVNTGELFF. In nucleotides, the CDR3 is TGTGCCAGCAGCGACAGGGTGAACACCGGGGAGCTGTTTTTT.

The chain employs TRBV5-4 and TRBJ1-2; no reliable D call. CDR1 SGHNT and CDR2 YYREEE come from the germline V gene (reference sequence). The CDR3 is 14 residues long. Deletions cut 0 bases from V and 1 base from J, with 7 bases between. The DNA of the CDR3 is TGTGCCAGCAGCTTGGTGGACGGTAACTATGGCTACACCTTC. Translating gives CASSLVDGNYGYTF.

The chain employs TRBV9 and TRBJ1-2, with no clear D. V was clipped by 1 base and J by 0 bases, with 4 bases between them. Germline V gives CDR1 SGDLS, CDR2 YYNGEE. This CDR3 has 13 residues. The CDR3 nucleotides read TGTGCCAGCAGCGTAAAACCTAACTATGGCTACACCTTC. Translated: CASSVKPNYGYTF.

The V gene is TRBV30, the J gene TRBJ1-1; TRBD1 is a possible D gene (6 bases). Trimming removed 5 bases at V and 5 bases at J, with 15 bases between. The CDR3 runs to 13 residues. Germline lookup yields CDR1 GTSNPN and CDR2 SVGIG (reference sequence). The CDR3 sequence: CAWVIGGKTEAFF. The CDR3 DNA is TGTGCCTGGGTAATAGGGGGGAAAACTGAAGCTTTCTTT.

This chain links TRBV19 with TRBJ1-2, with unresolved D. The V end lost 7 bases, the J end lost 11 bases, and 14 bases lay between the germline ends. This CDR3 region has 11 residues. Germline lookup yields CDR1 LNHDA and CDR2 SQIVND (reference sequence). The CDR3 coding sequence is TGTGCCAGTACTAGTAGTATGGTATACACCTTC. It yields the protein CASTSSMVYTF.

This rearrangement joins TRBV30 to TRBJ1-5, with a tentative D call TRBD1 (5 bases). The CDR3 contains 14 residues. Looked up from germline, CDR1 is GTSNPN and CDR2 is SVGIG (reference sequence). With 2 bases removed from V and 1 base from J, the gap between germline ends came to 9 bases. CDR3 residues: CAWSRGDSNQPQHF. CDR3 bases: TGTGCCTGGAGTCGGGGGGACAGCAATCAGCCCCAGCATTTT.

V usage is TRBV11-2 and J usage is TRBJ2-1, with D maybe TRBD2 (6 bases). The CDR3 runs 15 residues. The V end lost 5 bases, the J end lost 4 bases, and 15 bases lay between the germline ends. Germline V CDR1 and CDR2: SGHAT, FQNNGV. CDR3 sequence: CASSKGSGSYNEQFF. The DNA for the CDR3 is TGTGCCAGCAGCAAGGGTAGCGGAAGTTACAATGAGCAGTTCTTC. Variable domain in full (rest from reference TRBV11-2 and TRBJ2-1): EAGVAQSPRYKIIEKRQSVAFWCNPISGHATLYWYQQILGQGPKLLIQFQNNGVVDDSQLPKDRFSAERLKGVDSTLKIQPAKLEDSAVYLCASSKGSGSYNEQFFGPGTRLTVL.

The rearrangement joins TRBV6-5 to TRBJ1-2, with D perhaps TRBD1 (5 bases). This CDR3 has 12 amino acids. In germline, CDR1 is MNHEY, CDR2 SVGAGI. The germline V and J ends were trimmed by 8 bases and 5 bases, with 12 bases remaining between them. CDR3 DNA sequence: TGTGCCAGCTCCGGGACGGAGTATGGCTACACCTTC. Translation gives CASSGTEYGYTF.

This rearrangement joins TRBV7-2 to TRBJ2-3; 13 positions match TRBD2. The germline gives CDR1 SGHTA, CDR2 FQGNSA. The CDR3 spans 19 residues. The junction had 15 bases not matched to a gene; V was cut back by 5 bases and J by 4 bases. The DNA for the CDR3 is TGTGCCAGCAGCCCCCGTATCCCACTAGCGGGAGGGCCCGCAGATACGCAGTATTTT. Its translation is CASSPRIPLAGGPADTQYF.

J is TRBJ2-2 and V is TRBV7-9; 9 bases are a match to TRBD1. The CDR3 contains 15 residues. V was clipped by 5 bases and J by 6 bases; unmatched bases: 7. Germline-derived CDR1 and CDR2 are SEHNR and FQNEAQ (reference sequence). CDR3 sequence: CASSQGQGFSGELFF. The CDR3 DNA reads as TGTGCCAGCAGCCAGGGACAGGGTTTTTCCGGGGAGCTGTTTTTT.

This CDR3 is CASSGSTPGTQYF. The CDR3, as DNA: TGTGCCAGCAGCGGATCAACCCCGGGGACGCAGTATTTT. The V and J genes are TRBV5-4 and TRBJ2-3, with D possibly being TRBD2 (5 bases). The V end was cut by 4 bases, the J end by 9 bases, with 15 bases between. CDR3 length: 13 amino acids. Per the germline V gene, CDR1 is SGHNT and CDR2 is YYREEE (reference sequence). The full variable domain, with the rest looked up from reference TRBV5-4 and TRBJ2-3, is ETGVTQSPTHLIKTRGQQVTLRCSSQSGHNTVSWYQQALGQGPQFIFQYYREEENGRGNFPPRFSGLQFPNYSSELNVNALELDDSALYLCASSGSTPGTQYFGPGTRLTVL.

The chain joins TRBV30 to TRBJ2-1; perhaps TRBD1 as D (6 bases). The CDR3 loop spans 15 amino acids. V lost 3 bases and J 0 bases, leaving 12 bases between the germline ends. The germline gives CDR1 GTSNPN, CDR2 SVGIG (reference sequence). DNA for the CDR3: TGTGCCTGGAGGATGGACAGCCGCTCCTACAATGAGCAGTTCTTC. Translated, it gives CAWRMDSRSYNEQFF.

The chain uses TRBV4-3 and TRBJ1-1; 8 bases line up with TRBD1. The CDR3 spans 16 residues. Trimming at V came to 5 bases and at J to 0 bases, leaving 8 bases not matched to a gene. Looked up from germline, CDR1 is LGHNA and CDR2 is YSLEER. DNA for the CDR3: TGCGCCAGCAGCGTGGGCACAGGGGGACTGAACACTGAAGCTTTCTTT. Translated: CASSVGTGGLNTEAFF.

As to this clone: This specimen includes other DNA sequences encoding the same CDR3. CDR3 in DNA: TGTGCCAGCAGGGGATCCGGAAACACCATATATTTT. Its protein product is CASRGSGNTIYF. The chain uses TRBV6-5 and TRBJ1-3; D is uncertain. The CDR3 is 12 residues long. V gave up 6 bases and J gave up 4 bases, with 7 bases separating them. Germline V gene sequence: CDR1 MNHEY, CDR2 SVGAGI.

The chain recombines TRBV29-1 with TRBJ2-1; D call uncertain. V lost 2 bases, J lost 9 bases, and 5 bases lay in between. The CDR3 sequence is 10 residues long. In germline, CDR1 is SQVTM, CDR2 ANQGSEA. The CDR3, as DNA: TGCAGCGTTGAATTGCCTGAGCAGTTCTTC. This sequence encodes CSVELPEQFF.

V and J are TRBV6-6 and TRBJ2-2; D ambiguous. The germline V and J ends were trimmed by 0 bases and 1 base, with 6 bases remaining between them. CDR1 and CDR2 from the germline V gene are MNHNY and SVGAGI (reference sequence). The CDR3 contains 15 residues. Here the CDR3 reads CASSYSRQNTGELFF. The DNA for the CDR3 is TGTGCCAGCAGTTACTCGAGACAGAACACCGGGGAGCTGTTTTTT.

This clone was seen only a few times. Written as DNA, the CDR3 is TGCAGCGTTGCCCCGGGAGACGGAGAGACCCAGTACTTC. This translates into CSVAPGDGETQYF. The V call is TRBV29-1, the J call TRBJ2-5; tentative D call: TRBD2 (6 bases). Trimming pared 4 bases from V and 4 bases from J, leaving 13 bases between. The CDR3 totals 13 residues. The germline gives CDR1 SQVTM, CDR2 ANQGSEA.